Below, 5 T cell receptor beta chains from the same sample are listed, as sequenced in a study of blood T cell repertoires in COVID-19. Sequenced by immunoSEQ multiplex PCR; TCRdb stores in-frame clones only, minus some. The sample consists of tens of thousands of clones, around 86% of them appearing once. The sample was peripheral blood. The source of these receptors is a man in his forties or fifties in a cohort sampled during active COVID-19.

The rearrangement links TRBV11-2 to TRBJ2-3; D is undetermined. Trimming removed 0 bases at V and 2 bases at J, with 3 bases between. The CDR3 covers 13 residues. Germline assignment: CDR1 SGHAT and CDR2 FQNNGV. CDR3 residues: CASSLDNTDTQYF. For the CDR3, the DNA is TGTGCCAGCAGCTTAGATAACACAGATACGCAGTATTTT.

The chain is built from TRBV6-5 and TRBJ1-5; a possible D gene is TRBD1 (6 bases). CDR1 and CDR2 from the germline V gene are MNHEY and SVGAGI. V was cut by 5 bases and J by 4 bases, with 15 bases left in between. The CDR3 spans 15 residues. This CDR3 is CASSREGVGNQPQHF. CDR3 nucleotides: TGTGCCAGCAGTCGCGAGGGGGTAGGGAATCAGCCCCAGCATTTT.

The sample holds one count of this clone. This chain connects TRBV15 to TRBJ2-1; 7 positions match TRBD2. The CDR3 loop spans 16 amino acids. Trimming removed 8 bases from V and 1 base from J; junction bases left unmatched: 11. Germline CDR1 LNHNV, CDR2 YYDKDF (reference sequence). CDR3 DNA: TGTGCCACCTCGGGGTATAGCGGGTTGTCCTACAATGAGCAGTTCTTC. Translated: CATSGYSGLSYNEQFF.

The chain links TRBV4-2 to TRBJ1-2; perhaps TRBD1 as D (6 bases). Per the germline V gene, CDR1 is LGHNA and CDR2 is YNFKEQ. The CDR3 covers 14 residues. Trimming took 1 base from V and 6 from J, leaving 12 bases between them. CDR3 sequence (DNA): TGTGCCAGCAGCCAAGGACAAAACAGGGATGGCTACACCTTC. Translating it yields CASSQGQNRDGYTF.

This clone was recorded a few times. CDR3 DNA: TGCGCCAGCAGCTGGGGACAGGGAGGGTCAGTAGACGAGCAGTACTTC. The encoded protein is CASSWGQGGSVDEQYF. The V call is TRBV5-1, the J call TRBJ2-7; the match to TRBD1 covers 9 bases. The germline V gene has CDR1 SGHRS and CDR2 YFSETQ. The CDR3 totals 16 residues. J lost 5 bases, V lost 3 bases, and 12 bases had no gene match.